Shown below are 27 T cell receptor beta chains from a single sample sequenced in a study of blood T cell repertoires in COVID-19. The assay was immunoSEQ multiplex PCR, and TCRdb's table has in-frame clones only and misses some. The sample lists roughly 40,000 clones, 85% to 90% occurring once. Sequencing used peripheral blood. All receptors come from a man between 65 and 85 years old with acute or convalescent COVID-19.

The rearrangement joins TRBV29-1 to TRBJ1-1, with D tentatively TRBD1 (6 bases). V was cut by 5 bases and J by 1 base, with 11 bases left in between. Germline V gives CDR1 SQVTM, CDR2 ANQGSEA. The CDR3 contains 13 residues. The DNA of the CDR3 is TGCAGCGTTCTGGGGGCTGCGAACACTGAAGCTTTCTTT. It encodes CSVLGAANTEAFF.

The rearrangement links TRBV5-1 to TRBJ1-5; TRBD1 matches at 10 bases. The CDR3 runs to 15 residues. Trimming cost V 2 bases and J 9 bases; bases outside gene matches: 8. CDR1 and CDR2 (germline): SGHRS, YFSETQ. CDR3 amino acids: CASSLGTGAGRPQHF. CDR3 nucleotide sequence: TGCGCCAGCAGCTTAGGGACAGGGGCCGGCAGGCCCCAGCATTTT.

This rearrangement joins TRBV4-2 to TRBJ2-2; TRBD2 aligns across 8 bases. The CDR3 sequence is 15 residues long. The germline gives CDR1 LGHNA, CDR2 YNFKEQ. Losses at the gene ends were 8 bases for V and 0 bases for J; bases not matched to a gene: 5. CDR3 DNA: TGTGCCAGCGTTCTTAGCGGGGCGAACACCGGGGAGCTGTTTTTT. This translates into CASVLSGANTGELFF.

V gene TRBV29-1 combines with J gene TRBJ2-7; 8 nucleotides agree with TRBD1. The CDR3 is 14 residues long. V trimming: 1 base; J trimming: 0 bases; junction bases outside the gene matches: 2. Germline V gene data show CDR1 as SQVTM and CDR2 as ANQGSEA. Here the CDR3 DNA reads TGCAGCGTTGAAGGTGACAGGGGCTCCTACGAGCAGTACTTC. Translated, it gives CSVEGDRGSYEQYF.

The V call is TRBV16, the J call TRBJ2-1, with D perhaps matching TRBD1 (5 bases). Between the trimmed V and J ends, which lost 4 bases and 0 bases, there was a span of 13 bases. The CDR3 is 16 amino acids. CDR1 and CDR2 from the germline V gene are KGHSY and FQNENV. For the CDR3, the DNA is TGTGCCAGCAGCCCAACAGGTCGCCCCTCCTACAATGAGCAGTTCTTC. It yields the protein CASSPTGRPSYNEQFF.

This clone has a single count. This chain connects TRBV28 to TRBJ1-2; 7 bases are shared with TRBD1. CDR1 is MDHEN, CDR2 SYDVKM, per germline. The CDR3 has 14 amino acids. J lost 4 bases, V lost 7 bases, and 9 bases had no gene match. Here the CDR3 reads CASTQQGSRYGYTF. The CDR3 nucleotides are TGTGCCAGCACTCAACAGGGGTCCCGCTATGGCTACACCTTC.

The chain is built from TRBV10-3 and TRBJ2-2; D perhaps matches TRBD2 (6 bases). CDR1 and CDR2 from the germline V gene are ENHRY and SYGVKD. Deletions cut 11 bases from V and 8 bases from J, with 9 bases between. The CDR3 contains 10 residues. In DNA, the CDR3 is TGTGCCGTACGGGGGGGGGAGCTGTTTTTT. Translating gives CAVRGGELFF.

The chain uses TRBV18 and TRBJ2-1; TRBD1 might be the D (6 bases). Per germline, CDR1 KGHSH and CDR2 LQKENI. This CDR3 has 13 residues. V dropped 6 bases and J dropped 5 bases, with 11 bases sitting between them. The CDR3 DNA follows: TGTGCCAGCTCCCGGGACACCCACAATGAGCAGTTCTTC. Translated: CASSRDTHNEQFF.

The chain has TRBV7-2 and TRBJ2-7; D is possibly TRBD2 (5 bases). The CDR3 is made up of 15 amino acids. The germline V and J ends were trimmed by 1 base and 1 base, with 11 bases remaining between them. The germline V gene has CDR1 SGHTA and CDR2 FQGNSA. This CDR3 is CASSLEGRESYEQYF. The CDR3 nucleotides are TGTGCCAGCAGCTTAGAGGGCCGGGAATCCTACGAGCAGTACTTC.

The chain links TRBV5-4 to TRBJ2-7, with 8 bases that match TRBD2. This CDR3 is built from 16 residues. Germline V gene lookup returns CDR1 SGHNT and CDR2 YYREEE (reference sequence). J was trimmed by 2 bases and V by 4 bases; bases with no gene match: 11. The DNA of the CDR3 is TGTGCCAGCAGCACCCGGGTTGGCGGGGGGACCTACGAGCAGTACTTC. It encodes CASSTRVGGGTYEQYF.

The CDR3 region is CSAPLSTDTEKSFF. In DNA, the CDR3 is TGCAGCGCTCCACTTTCTACCGACACGGAAAAATCGTTCTTC. The rearrangement links TRBV29-1 to TRBJ2-1, with D unclear. Germline V gene sequence: CDR1 SQVTM, CDR2 ANQGSEA. The V end lost 7 bases, the J end lost 15 bases, and 28 bases lay between the germline ends. The CDR3 sequence is 14 residues long.

This clone was seen just once. The rearrangement uses TRBV3-1 (or the pseudogene TRBV3-2) and TRBJ1-1; TRBD1 agrees at 7 bases. V shed 6 bases and J 5 bases; nucleotides not matched to a gene: 6. This CDR3 spans 13 amino acids. Germline CDR1 reads LGHDT; CDR2 reads YNNKEL (reference sequence). The DNA for the CDR3 is TGTGCCAGCAGACCCTTGGGACAGACTGAAGCTTTCTTT. This codes for CASRPLGQTEAFF.

The chain employs TRBV7-2 and TRBJ1-6; D call uncertain. Trimming stripped 5 bases from V and 0 bases from J, with 8 bases between. The germline V gene has CDR1 SGHTA and CDR2 FQGNSA. The CDR3 extends over 15 amino acids. The CDR3 protein is CASSLERSYNSPLHF. CDR3 sequence (DNA): TGTGCCAGCAGCCTAGAGCGCTCCTATAATTCACCCCTCCACTTT.

This clone occurred once. This rearrangement joins TRBV12-3 or TRBV12-4 to TRBJ2-5, with D unclear. The CDR3 consists of 12 residues. V lost 2 bases and J 5 bases, leaving 6 bases between the germline ends. CDR3 loop: CASSLSDETQYF. CDR3 DNA sequence: TGTGCCAGCAGTTTAAGCGACGAGACCCAGTACTTC.

This clone was observed a handful of times. This chain joins TRBV12-3 or TRBV12-4 and TRBJ1-2; D might be TRBD1 (6 bases). V lost 6 bases, J lost 3 bases, and 11 bases lay in between. The length of the CDR3 is 13 residues. CDR3 loop: CASRGAGDYGYTF. The CDR3 nucleotides are TGTGCCAGCAGGGGGGCGGGTGACTATGGCTACACCTTC.

V usage is TRBV19 and J usage is TRBJ2-7; TRBD2 matches 9 bases. The CDR3 loop spans 13 amino acids. CDR1 and CDR2 (germline): LNHDA, SQIVND (reference sequence). Trimming at V came to 7 bases and at J to 2 bases, leaving 3 bases not matched to a gene. The CDR3: CASTSGTPYEQYF. As DNA, the CDR3 is TGTGCCAGTACTAGCGGGACCCCCTACGAGCAGTACTTC. Variable domain in full (rest from reference TRBV19 and TRBJ2-7): DGGITQSPKYLFRKEGQNVTLSCEQNLNHDAMYWYRQDPGQGLRLIYYSQIVNDFQKGDIAEGYSVSREKKESFPLTVTSAQKNPTAFYLCASTSGTPYEQYFGPGTRLTVT.

This clone appeared a few times. The gene calls are TRBV10-1 and TRBJ1-6; TRBD1 aligns across 8 bases. From germline, CDR1 is WNHNN and CDR2 SYGVQD (reference sequence). Losses at the gene ends were 3 bases for V and 9 bases for J; bases not matched to a gene: 1. This CDR3 is built from 13 residues. As DNA, the CDR3 is TGCGCCAGCAGTGAAGACAGGGGTTCACCCCTCCACTTT. Amino acids: CASSEDRGSPLHF.

A few counts support this clone. The chain is built from TRBV6-1 and TRBJ2-5; D not resolved. Per the germline V gene, CDR1 is MNHNS and CDR2 is SASEGT. The germline V and J ends were trimmed by 3 bases and 7 bases, with 3 bases remaining between them. The CDR3 is made up of 10 amino acids. The DNA for the CDR3 is TGTGCCAGCAGTGACGGGACCCAGTACTTC. Protein: CASSDGTQYF.

There are a few counts of this clone. The genes are TRBV30 and TRBJ1-5, with D perhaps TRBD1 (6 bases). Germline loops: CDR1 GTSNPN, CDR2 SVGIG (reference sequence). The CDR3 consists of 14 residues. V was shortened by 3 bases and J by 4 bases, with 13 bases between the two germline ends. This chain's CDR3 is CAWSNGTINQPQHF. As DNA, the CDR3 is TGTGCCTGGAGCAATGGGACAATTAATCAGCCCCAGCATTTT.

This chain connects TRBV3-1 (or the pseudogene TRBV3-2) to TRBJ2-3; D unresolved. The V gene lost 6 bases and the J gene lost 2 bases, with 9 bases spanning the gap. Germline CDR1 LGHDT, CDR2 YNNKEL (reference sequence). CDR3 length: 13 amino acids. The CDR3 DNA sequence: TGTGCCAGCAGGAATCCCTACACAGATACGCAGTATTTT. This sequence encodes CASRNPYTDTQYF.

This clone was seen a few times. This chain links TRBV3-1 (or the pseudogene TRBV3-2) with TRBJ1-4; no definite D call. Deletions cut 5 bases from V and 7 bases from J, with 17 bases between. The length of the CDR3 is 15 residues. From germline, CDR1 is LGHDT and CDR2 YNNKEL (reference sequence). The CDR3 sequence is CASSRPGAGIEKLFF. The CDR3 region has the DNA TGTGCCAGCAGCAGGCCGGGCGCGGGAATTGAAAAACTGTTTTTT.

This clone was observed a single time. V usage is TRBV28 and J usage is TRBJ2-7; 7 bases match TRBD1. The CDR3 length is 13 residues. The V segment lost 6 bases and the J segment 0 bases; nucleotides outside the gene matches: 2. Germline CDR1 and CDR2: MDHEN and SYDVKM. CDR3 DNA: TGTGCCAGCAGGAGACAGGGCTCCTACGAGCAGTACTTC. It translates to CASRRQGSYEQYF.

CDR3 sequence reads: CASSLSGTEQFF. CDR3 nucleotides: TGTGCCAGCAGCTTAAGTGGGACAGAGCAGTTCTTC. The chain recombines TRBV7-2 with TRBJ2-1; a weak D match, TRBD1 (6 bases). The CDR3 extends over 12 amino acids. Trimming cost V 2 bases and J 10 bases, with 9 bases left between them. CDR1 and CDR2 from the germline V gene are SGHTA and FQGNSA.

The chain employs TRBV30 and TRBJ1-3; D not resolved. This CDR3 is 13 amino acids long. In germline, CDR1 is GTSNPN, CDR2 SVGIG (reference sequence). Trimming removed 7 bases from V and 0 bases from J, with 10 bases in between. CDR3 sequence reads: CALARASGNTIYF. CDR3 nucleotide sequence: TGTGCCTTAGCTCGAGCCTCTGGAAACACCATATATTTT.

The chain employs TRBV30 and TRBJ2-4; TRBD1 agrees at 7 bases. Trimming removed 3 bases from V and 7 bases from J; junction bases left unmatched: 6. CDR3 size: 13 residues. Germline CDR1 is GTSNPN and CDR2 is SVGIG (reference sequence). The CDR3 here is CAWSPGGWNIQYF. Here the CDR3 DNA reads TGTGCCTGGAGCCCAGGGGGTTGGAACATTCAGTACTTC. The variable domain in full, with the rest retrieved from reference TRBV30 and TRBJ2-4, is SQTIHQWPATLVQPVGSPLSLECTVEGTSNPNLYWYRQAAGRGLQLLFYSVGIGQISSEVPQNLSASRPQDRQFILSSKKLLLSDSGFYLCAWSPGGWNIQYFGAGTRLSVL.

J is TRBJ1-5 and V is TRBV27; D is uncertain. From germline, CDR1 is MNHEY and CDR2 SMNVEV (reference sequence). The V and J ends lost 8 bases and 0 bases respectively, with 14 bases between them. The CDR3 length is 15 residues. The CDR3, as DNA: TGTGCCAGCGGCTTAGGACTTTATAGCAATCAGCCCCAGCATTTT. It specifies CASGLGLYSNQPQHF.

This clone has more than one count but fewer than ten. The chain couples TRBV27 to TRBJ1-1; a weak D match, TRBD1 (5 bases). The CDR3 contains 12 residues. The V end was cut by 5 bases, the J end by 11 bases, with 15 bases between. CDR1 and CDR2 (germline): MNHEY, SMNVEV (reference sequence). The CDR3 sequence: CASSAQGTLAFF. In DNA form, the CDR3 reads TGTGCCAGCAGTGCGCAGGGAACTTTGGCTTTCTTT.